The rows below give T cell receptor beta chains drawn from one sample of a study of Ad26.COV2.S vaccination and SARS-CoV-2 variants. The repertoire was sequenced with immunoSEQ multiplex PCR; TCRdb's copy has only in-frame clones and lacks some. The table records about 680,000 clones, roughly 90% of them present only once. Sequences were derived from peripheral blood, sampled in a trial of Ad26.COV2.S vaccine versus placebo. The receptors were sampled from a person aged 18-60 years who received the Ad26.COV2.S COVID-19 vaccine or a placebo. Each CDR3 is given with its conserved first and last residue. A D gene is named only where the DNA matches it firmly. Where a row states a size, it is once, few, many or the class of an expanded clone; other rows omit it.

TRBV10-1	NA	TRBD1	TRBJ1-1	CASSPGQGNTEAFF	TGCGCCAGCAGTCCGGGACAGGGAAACACTGAAGCTTTCTTT
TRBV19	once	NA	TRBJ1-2	CASSIDHRDPGYTF	TGTGCCAGTAGTATAGATCACCGGGATCCCGGCTACACCTTC
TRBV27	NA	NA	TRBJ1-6	CASSLLVPYSPLHF	TGTGCCAGCAGTTTATTGGTCCCGTATTCACCCCTCCACTTT
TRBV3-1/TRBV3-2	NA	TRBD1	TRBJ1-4	CASSARDRDRRLFF	TGTGCCAGCAGCGCCCGGGACAGGGACAGAAGACTGTTTTTT
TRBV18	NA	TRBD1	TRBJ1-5	CASSPQQGAHQPQHF	TGTGCCAGCTCACCACAACAGGGGGCTCATCAGCCCCAGCATTTT
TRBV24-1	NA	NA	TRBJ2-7	CATSDLNSYEQYF	TGTGCCACCAGTGATTTGAACTCCTACGAGCAGTACTTC
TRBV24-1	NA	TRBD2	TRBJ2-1	CATSDQASGGFPHEQFF	TGTGCCACCAGTGATCAGGCTAGCGGGGGATTCCCCCATGAGCAGTTCTTC
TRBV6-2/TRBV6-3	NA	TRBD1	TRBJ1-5	CASSWTDFGQVILSNQPQHF	TGTGCCAGCAGTTGGACTGACTTCGGACAGGTGATCTTAAGCAATCAGCCCCAGCATTTT
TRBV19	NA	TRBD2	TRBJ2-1	CATQRGPYNEQFF	TGTGCCACTCAGCGGGGGCCCTACAATGAGCAGTTCTTC
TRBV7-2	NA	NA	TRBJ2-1	CASSFPSGHNEQFF	TGTGCCAGCAGCTTTCCCAGCGGCCACAATGAGCAGTTCTTC
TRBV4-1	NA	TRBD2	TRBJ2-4	CASSQEERGGRVGAKNIQYF	TGCGCCAGCAGCCAAGAGGAGCGGGGTGGAAGGGTAGGGGCCAAAAACATTCAGTACTTC
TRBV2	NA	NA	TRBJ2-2	CASMDAMNTGELFF	TGTGCCAGCATGGACGCAATGAACACCGGGGAGCTGTTTTTT
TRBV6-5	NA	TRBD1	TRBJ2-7	CASSYQGANYEQYF	TGTGCCAGCAGTTACCAGGGGGCGAACTACGAGCAGTACTTC
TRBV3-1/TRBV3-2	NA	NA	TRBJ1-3	CASSSHRGSGNTIYF	TGTGCCAGCAGCTCTCACAGAGGCTCTGGAAACACCATATATTTT
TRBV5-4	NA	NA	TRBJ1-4	CASSLAQGHNEKLFF	TGTGCCAGCAGCTTGGCACAGGGACATAATGAAAAACTGTTTTTT
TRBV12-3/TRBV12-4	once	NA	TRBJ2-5	CASSLRDPQYF	TGTGCCAGCAGTTTACGGGATCCCCAGTACTTC
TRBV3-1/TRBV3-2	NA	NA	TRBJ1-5	CASSQSGGFGQPQHF	TGTGCCAGCAGCCAAAGTGGGGGATTTGGTCAGCCCCAGCATTTT
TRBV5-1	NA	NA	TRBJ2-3	CASSRRDNTDTQYF	TGCGCCAGTAGTCGACGCGACAACACAGATACGCAGTATTTT
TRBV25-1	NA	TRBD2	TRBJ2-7	CASSEGGGRDEQYF	TGTGCCAGCAGTGAAGGGGGGGGTAGGGACGAGCAGTACTTC
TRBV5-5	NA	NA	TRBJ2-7	CASSYGQTSYEQYF	TGTGCCAGCAGCTACGGACAGACCTCCTACGAGCAGTACTTC
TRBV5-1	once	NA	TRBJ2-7	CASSSTWTVEQYF	TGCGCCAGCAGCTCCACCTGGACAGTCGAGCAGTACTTC
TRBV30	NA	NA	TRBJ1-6	CARRDRGPLHF	TGTGCCCGCCGGGACCGCGGTCCCCTCCACTTT
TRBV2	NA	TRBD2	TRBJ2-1	CASPTSGSYNEQFF	TGTGCCAGCCCAACTAGCGGGAGCTACAATGAGCAGTTCTTC
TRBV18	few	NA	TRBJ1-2	CASSLEGSGYTF	TGTGCCAGCTCCCTGGAGGGTTCTGGCTACACCTTC
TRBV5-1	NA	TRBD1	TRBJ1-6	CASSPLTGTGDSPLHF	TGCGCCAGCAGCCCACTTACCGGGACAGGGGATTCACCCCTCCACTTT
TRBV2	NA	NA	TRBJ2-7	CAGARERIYEQYF	TGTGCCGGCGCAAGAGAGAGAATCTACGAGCAGTACTTC
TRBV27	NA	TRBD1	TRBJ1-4	CASSLYPTGATNEKLFF	TGTGCCAGCAGTTTATATCCCACAGGGGCTACTAATGAAAAACTGTTTTTT
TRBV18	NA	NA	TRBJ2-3	CASSPGGDTQYF	TGTGCCAGCTCACCGGGAGGAGATACGCAGTATTTT
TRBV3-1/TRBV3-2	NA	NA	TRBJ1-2	CASSPQAITGTANYGYTF	TGTGCCAGCAGCCCGCAAGCCATAACCGGGACTGCGAACTATGGCTACACCTTC
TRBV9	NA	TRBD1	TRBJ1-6	CASSVTTGGGVHF	TGTGCCAGCAGCGTTACAACAGGGGGCGGCGTCCACTTT
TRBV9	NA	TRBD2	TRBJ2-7	CASSVGISGGEQYF	TGTGCCAGCAGCGTAGGGATTAGCGGGGGCGAGCAGTACTTC
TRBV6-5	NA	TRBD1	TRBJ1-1	CASSTTGGRETFF	TGTGCCAGCAGTACTACAGGGGGTCGGGAAACTTTCTTT
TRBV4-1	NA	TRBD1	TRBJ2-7	CASSQEKGQGTPTYEQYF	TGCGCCAGCAGCCAAGAAAAGGGACAGGGTACACCGACCTACGAGCAGTACTTC
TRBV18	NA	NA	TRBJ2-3	CASSDRLSGTDTQYF	TGTGCCAGCTCTGACCGACTATCAGGCACAGATACGCAGTATTTT
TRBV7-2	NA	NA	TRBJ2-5	CASSHQGGGETQYF	TGTGCCAGCAGCCACCAGGGGGGTGGAGAGACCCAGTACTTC
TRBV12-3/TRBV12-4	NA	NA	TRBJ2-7	CASSPAYEQYF	TGTGCCAGCAGCCCCGCCTACGAGCAGTACTTC
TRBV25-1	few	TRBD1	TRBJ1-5	CASSDGRQGENQPQHF	TGTGCCAGCAGTGATGGGAGACAGGGCGAAAATCAGCCCCAGCATTTT
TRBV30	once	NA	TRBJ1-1	CAWSVSRGDVEAFF	TGTGCCTGGAGTGTATCAAGGGGGGATGTAGAAGCTTTCTTT
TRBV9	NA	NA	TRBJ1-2	CASSPITGRRGYTF	TGTGCCAGCAGCCCTATTACAGGGAGGCGCGGCTACACCTTC
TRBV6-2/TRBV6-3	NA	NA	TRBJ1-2	CASSYRSGSGYTF	TGTGCCAGCAGTTACCGCTCAGGGAGTGGCTACACCTTC
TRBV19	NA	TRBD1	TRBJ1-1	CASSIGDRGPNTEAFF	TGTGCCAGTAGTATAGGGGACAGGGGACCGAACACTGAAGCTTTCTTT
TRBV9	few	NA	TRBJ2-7	CASSVGQGKTYEQYF	TGTGCCAGCAGCGTAGGGCAGGGTAAAACCTACGAGCAGTACTTC
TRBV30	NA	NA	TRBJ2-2	CAWSALSEYTGELFF	TGTGCCTGGAGTGCCCTAAGCGAGTACACCGGGGAGCTGTTTTTT
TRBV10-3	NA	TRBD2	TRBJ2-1	CAISDGGRSSGRNGNEQFF	TGTGCCATCAGTGACGGAGGGCGGTCTAGCGGGAGAAATGGCAATGAGCAGTTCTTC
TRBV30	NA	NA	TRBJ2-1	CAWARPGGGRNNEQFF	TGTGCCTGGGCCCGCCCGGGAGGGGGCAGGAACAATGAGCAGTTCTTC
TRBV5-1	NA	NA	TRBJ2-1	CASSLGGRVRGNEQFF	TGCGCCAGCAGCTTGGGGGGTCGGGTCAGGGGCAATGAGCAGTTCTTC
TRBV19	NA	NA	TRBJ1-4	CASSLGSNEKLFF	TGTGCCAGTAGTCTGGGGTCTAATGAAAAACTGTTTTTT
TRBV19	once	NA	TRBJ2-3	CASSTRQASSTDTQYF	TGTGCCAGTAGTACACGACAGGCCTCTAGCACAGATACGCAGTATTTT
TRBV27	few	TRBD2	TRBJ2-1	CASTPRPLAGGRSYNEQFF	TGTGCCAGCACCCCGCGACCCCTAGCGGGGGGCCGCTCCTACAATGAGCAGTTCTTC
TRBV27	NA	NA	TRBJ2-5	CASSSSRETQYF	TGTGCCAGCAGCAGTTCTAGGGAGACCCAGTACTTC
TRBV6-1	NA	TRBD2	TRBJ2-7	CASSDQLAGKIYEQYF	TGTGCCAGCAGTGACCAACTAGCGGGTAAGATCTACGAGCAGTACTTC
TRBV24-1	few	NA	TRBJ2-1	CATSERDKAGSNEQFF	TGTGCCACCAGTGAACGGGACAAAGCGGGGTCCAATGAGCAGTTCTTC
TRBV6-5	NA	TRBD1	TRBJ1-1	CASTLTGGNTEAFF	TGTGCCAGCACCCTTACAGGGGGCAACACTGAAGCTTTCTTT
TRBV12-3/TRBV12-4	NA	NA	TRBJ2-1	CASCDLYNEQFF	TGTGCCAGCTGCGACCTCTACAATGAGCAGTTCTTC
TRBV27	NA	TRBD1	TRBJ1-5	CASSLTGQGSQPQHF	TGTGCCAGCAGTCTTACAGGACAGGGAAGTCAGCCCCAGCATTTT
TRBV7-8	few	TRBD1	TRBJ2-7	CASSRTGTGRAYEQYF	TGTGCCAGCAGCCGAACCGGGACAGGAAGAGCCTACGAGCAGTACTTC
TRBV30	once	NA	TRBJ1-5	CAWSAPGGPHQPQHF	TGTGCCTGGAGCGCCCCGGGGGGGCCACATCAGCCCCAGCATTTT